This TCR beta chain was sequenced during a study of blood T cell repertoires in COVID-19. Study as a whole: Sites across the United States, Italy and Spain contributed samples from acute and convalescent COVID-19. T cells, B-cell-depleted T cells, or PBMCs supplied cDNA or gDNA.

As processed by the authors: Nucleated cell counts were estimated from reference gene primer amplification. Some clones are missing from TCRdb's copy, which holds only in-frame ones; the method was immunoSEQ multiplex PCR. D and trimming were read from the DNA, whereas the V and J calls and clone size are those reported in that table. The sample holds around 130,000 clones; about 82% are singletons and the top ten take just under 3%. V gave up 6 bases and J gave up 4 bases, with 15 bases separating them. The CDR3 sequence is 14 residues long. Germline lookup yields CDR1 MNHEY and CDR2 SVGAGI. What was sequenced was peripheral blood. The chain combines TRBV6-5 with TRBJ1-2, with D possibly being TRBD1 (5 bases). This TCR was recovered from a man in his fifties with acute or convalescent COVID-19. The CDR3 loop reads CASRFSSDSYGYTF. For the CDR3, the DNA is TGTGCCAGCAGATTTTCTAGCGACAGCTATGGCTACACCTTC.